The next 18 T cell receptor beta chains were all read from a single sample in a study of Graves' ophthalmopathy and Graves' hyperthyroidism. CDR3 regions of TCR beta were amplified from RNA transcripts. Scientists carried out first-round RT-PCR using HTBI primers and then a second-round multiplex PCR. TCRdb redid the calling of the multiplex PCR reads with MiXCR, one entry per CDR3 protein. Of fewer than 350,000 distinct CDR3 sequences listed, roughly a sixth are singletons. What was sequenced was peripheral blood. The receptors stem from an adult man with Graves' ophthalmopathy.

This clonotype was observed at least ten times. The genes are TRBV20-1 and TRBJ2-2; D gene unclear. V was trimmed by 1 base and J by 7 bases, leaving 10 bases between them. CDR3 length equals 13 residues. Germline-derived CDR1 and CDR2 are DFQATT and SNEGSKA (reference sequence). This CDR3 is CSARGSFDGELFF. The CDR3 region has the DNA TGCAGTGCTAGAGGCTCTTTTGACGGGGAGCTGTTTTTT.

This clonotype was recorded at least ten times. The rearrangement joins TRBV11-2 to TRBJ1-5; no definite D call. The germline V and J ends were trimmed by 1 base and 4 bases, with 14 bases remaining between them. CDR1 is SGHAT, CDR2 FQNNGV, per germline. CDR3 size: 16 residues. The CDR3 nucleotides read TGTGCCAGCAGCTTAGTGAACCCGTCGGGAAATCAGCCCCAGCATTTT. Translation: CASSLVNPSGNQPQHF.

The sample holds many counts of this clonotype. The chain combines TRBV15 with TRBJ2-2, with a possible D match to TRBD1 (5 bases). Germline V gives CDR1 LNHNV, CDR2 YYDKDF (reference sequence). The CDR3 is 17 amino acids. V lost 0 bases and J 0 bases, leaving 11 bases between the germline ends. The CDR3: CATSRDHGATNTGELFF. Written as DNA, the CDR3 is TGTGCCACCAGCAGAGATCATGGGGCCACGAACACCGGGGAGCTGTTTTTT.

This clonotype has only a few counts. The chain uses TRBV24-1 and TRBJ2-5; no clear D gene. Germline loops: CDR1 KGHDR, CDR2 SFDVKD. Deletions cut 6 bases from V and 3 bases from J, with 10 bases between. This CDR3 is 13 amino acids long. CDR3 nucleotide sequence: TGTGCCACCAGTCTCTCTTCGGAAGAGACCCAGTACTTC. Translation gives CATSLSSEETQYF.

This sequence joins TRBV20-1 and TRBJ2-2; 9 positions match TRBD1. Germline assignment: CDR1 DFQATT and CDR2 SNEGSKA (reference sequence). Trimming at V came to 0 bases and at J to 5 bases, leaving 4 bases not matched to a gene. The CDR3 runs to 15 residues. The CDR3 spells CSARDWDRETGELFF. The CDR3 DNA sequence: TGCAGTGCTAGAGATTGGGACAGGGAGACCGGGGAGCTGTTTTTT.

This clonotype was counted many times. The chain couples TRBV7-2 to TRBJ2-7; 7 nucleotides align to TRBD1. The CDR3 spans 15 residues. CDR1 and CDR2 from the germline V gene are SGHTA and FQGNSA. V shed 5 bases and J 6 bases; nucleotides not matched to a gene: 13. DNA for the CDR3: TGTGCCAGCAGCATTGGACGGACAGGTCTCCTCGAGCAGTACTTC. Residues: CASSIGRTGLLEQYF.

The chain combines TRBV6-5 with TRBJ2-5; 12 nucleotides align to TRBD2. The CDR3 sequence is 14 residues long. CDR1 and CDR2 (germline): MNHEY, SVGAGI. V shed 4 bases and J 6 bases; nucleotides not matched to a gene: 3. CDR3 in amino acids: CASSSTSGGQTQYF. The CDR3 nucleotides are TGTGCCAGCAGTTCGACTAGCGGGGGTCAGACCCAGTACTTC.

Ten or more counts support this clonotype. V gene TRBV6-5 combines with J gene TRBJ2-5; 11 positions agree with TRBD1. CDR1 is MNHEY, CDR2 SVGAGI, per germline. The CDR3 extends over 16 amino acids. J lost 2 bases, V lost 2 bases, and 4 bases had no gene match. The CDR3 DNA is TGTGCCAGCAGTTACGGGGGACAGGGGGATCAAGAGACCCAGTACTTC. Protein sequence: CASSYGGQGDQETQYF.

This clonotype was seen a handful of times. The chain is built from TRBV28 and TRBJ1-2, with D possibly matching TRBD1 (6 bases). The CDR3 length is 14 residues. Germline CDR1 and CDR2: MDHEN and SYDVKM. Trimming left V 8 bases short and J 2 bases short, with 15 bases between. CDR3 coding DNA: TGTGCCAGCCTAGTTAGACAGGCCAACTATGGCTACACCTTC. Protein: CASLVRQANYGYTF.

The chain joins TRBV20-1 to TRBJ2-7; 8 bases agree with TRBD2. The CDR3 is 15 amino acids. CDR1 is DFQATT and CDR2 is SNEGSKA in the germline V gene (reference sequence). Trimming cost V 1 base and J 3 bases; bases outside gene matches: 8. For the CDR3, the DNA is TGCAGTGCTAGAGTCGCGGGGGGTTCCAACTACGAGCAGTACTTC. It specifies CSARVAGGSNYEQYF.

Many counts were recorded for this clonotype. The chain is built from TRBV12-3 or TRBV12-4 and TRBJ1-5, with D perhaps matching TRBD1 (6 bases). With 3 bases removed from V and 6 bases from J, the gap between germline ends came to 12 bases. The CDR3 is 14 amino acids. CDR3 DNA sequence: TGTGCCAGCAGTTTGTCGGGGGGCGGTCAGCCCCAGCATTTT. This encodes CASSLSGGGQPQHF.

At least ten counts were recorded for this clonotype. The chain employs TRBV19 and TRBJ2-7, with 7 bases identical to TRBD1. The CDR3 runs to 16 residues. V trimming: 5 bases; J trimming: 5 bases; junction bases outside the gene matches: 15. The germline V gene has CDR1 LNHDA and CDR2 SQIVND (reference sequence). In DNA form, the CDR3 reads TGTGCCAGTAGTTCTGTACCGGGACAGCTCCTACACGAGCAGTACTTC. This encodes CASSSVPGQLLHEQYF. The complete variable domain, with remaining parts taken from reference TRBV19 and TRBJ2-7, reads DGGITQSPKYLFRKEGQNVTLSCEQNLNHDAMYWYRQDPGQGLRLIYYSQIVNDFQKGDIAEGYSVSREKKESFPLTVTSAQKNPTAFYLCASSSVPGQLLHEQYFGPGTRLTVT.

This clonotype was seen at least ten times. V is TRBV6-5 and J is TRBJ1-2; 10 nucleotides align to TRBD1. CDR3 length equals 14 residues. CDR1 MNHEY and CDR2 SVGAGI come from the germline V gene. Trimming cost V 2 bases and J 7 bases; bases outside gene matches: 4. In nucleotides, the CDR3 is TGTGCCAGCAGTTACGACGGGACAGGGGTTGGCTACACCTTC. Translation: CASSYDGTGVGYTF.

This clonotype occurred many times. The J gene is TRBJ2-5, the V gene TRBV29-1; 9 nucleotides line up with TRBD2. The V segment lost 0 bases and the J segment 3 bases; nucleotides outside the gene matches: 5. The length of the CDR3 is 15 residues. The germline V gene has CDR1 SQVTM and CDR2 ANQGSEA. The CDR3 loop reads CSVEDPRLAEETQYF. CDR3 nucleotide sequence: TGCAGCGTTGAAGATCCGAGACTAGCGGAAGAGACCCAGTACTTC.

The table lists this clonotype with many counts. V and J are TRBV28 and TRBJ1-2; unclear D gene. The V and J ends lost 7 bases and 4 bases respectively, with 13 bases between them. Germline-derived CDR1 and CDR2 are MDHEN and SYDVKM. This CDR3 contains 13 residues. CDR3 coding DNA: TGTGCCAGCACCCAAGGAGAGTTCTATGGCTACACCTTC. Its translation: CASTQGEFYGYTF.

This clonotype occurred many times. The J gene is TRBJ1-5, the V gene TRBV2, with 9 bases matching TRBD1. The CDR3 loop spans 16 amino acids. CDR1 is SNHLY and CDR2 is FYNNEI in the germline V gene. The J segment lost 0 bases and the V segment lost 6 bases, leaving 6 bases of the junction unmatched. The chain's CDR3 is CASSYRGPYSNQPQHF. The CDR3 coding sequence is TGTGCCAGCAGCTACAGGGGGCCCTATAGCAATCAGCCCCAGCATTTT.

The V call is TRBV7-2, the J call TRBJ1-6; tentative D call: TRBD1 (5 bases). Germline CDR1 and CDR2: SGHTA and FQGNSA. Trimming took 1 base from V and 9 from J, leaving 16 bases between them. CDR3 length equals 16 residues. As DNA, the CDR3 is TGTGCCAGCAGCTTAGGGTACAGGAAAGGAACTTCACCCCTCCACTTT. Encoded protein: CASSLGYRKGTSPLHF. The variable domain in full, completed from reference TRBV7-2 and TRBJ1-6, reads GAGVSQSPSNKVTEKGKDVELRCDPISGHTALYWYRQSLGQGLEFLIYFQGNSAPDKSGLPSDRFSAERTGGSVSTLTIQRTQQEDSAVYLCASSLGYRKGTSPLHFGNGTRLTVT.

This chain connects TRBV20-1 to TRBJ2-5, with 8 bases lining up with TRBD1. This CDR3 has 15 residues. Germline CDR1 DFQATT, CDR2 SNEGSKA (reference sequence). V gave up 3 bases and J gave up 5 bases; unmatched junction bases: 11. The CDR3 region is CSAREQGAIGETQYF. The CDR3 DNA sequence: TGCAGTGCTAGGGAGCAGGGGGCGATAGGTGAGACCCAGTACTTC.